What follows describes a single TCR beta chain. This CDR3 comprises 15 residues. Trimming pared 0 bases from V and 0 bases from J, leaving 8 bases between. Germline V gene data show CDR1 as WSHSY and CDR2 as SAAADI. The data belong to a study of T cell responses to AZD1222 COVID-19 vaccine. Data came from immunoSEQ multiplex PCR; TCRdb stores just in-frame clones and leaves some out. Here the sample spans 70,000 to 95,000 clones, about 89% being singletons. V is TRBV10-2 and J is TRBJ1-1, with D tentatively TRBD1 (5 bases). This clonotype was sampled from an adult who received the AZD1222 COVID-19 vaccine. Here the sequenced sample was peripheral blood, taken 28 days after the second AZD1222 dose. The CDR3 DNA reads as TGCGCCAGCAGTGAGTCGCGAGGGGTGAACACTGAAGCTTTCTTT. Translated: CASSESRGVNTEAFF.